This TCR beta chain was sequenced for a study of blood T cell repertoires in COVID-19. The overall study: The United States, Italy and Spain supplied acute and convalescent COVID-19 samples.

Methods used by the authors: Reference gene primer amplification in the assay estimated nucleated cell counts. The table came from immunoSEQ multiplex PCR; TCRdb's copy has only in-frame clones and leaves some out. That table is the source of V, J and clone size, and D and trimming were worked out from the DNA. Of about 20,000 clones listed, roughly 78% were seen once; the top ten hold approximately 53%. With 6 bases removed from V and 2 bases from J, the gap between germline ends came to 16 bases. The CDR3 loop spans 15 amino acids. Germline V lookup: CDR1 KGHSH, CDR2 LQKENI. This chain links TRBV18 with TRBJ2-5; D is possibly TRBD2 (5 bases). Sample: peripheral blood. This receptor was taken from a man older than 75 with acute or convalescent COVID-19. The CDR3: CASSATNERQETQYF. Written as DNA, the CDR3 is TGTGCCAGCTCGGCCACGAATGAGCGGCAAGAGACCCAGTACTTC.